This T cell receptor beta chain was captured by sequencing in a study of OX40 agonist ivuxolimab in advanced cancers. Looking at the study overall: Subjects had a mean age of about 60 years, with a range of roughly 20 to 79; roughly 83% were male. Findings and caveats of the study: Patients who responded partially at 0.1-3.0 mg/kg showed clonal expansion ranking among the lowest. CD8+ T cells showed, on average, more clonal expansion than CD4+ cells.

The protocol was immunoSEQ multiplex PCR, while the TCRdb copy is restricted to in-frame clones and leaves out a portion. The profile shows some 70,000 clones, roughly 88% of them singletons. This clone was observed once. Its antigen is currently unknown. Sampled blood was obtained at baseline, cycle 4 day 1, and cycle 7 day 1. The CDR3 covers 16 residues. The ends lost 6 bases at V and 6 bases at J; junction bases unmatched: 14. Germline V gene sequence: CDR1 KGHSH, CDR2 LQKENI. This specimen consisted of CD4+ or CD8+ T cells sorted from blood, obtained in a trial of the OX40 agonist ivuxolimab. The source is an adult with an advanced solid tumor such as melanoma, head and neck, liver or kidney cancer. The chain couples TRBV18 to TRBJ2-1; TRBD1 matches at 7 bases. The chain's CDR3 is CASSNSGQSGINEQFF. The DNA for the CDR3 is TGTGCCAGCTCTAACTCGGGACAGAGTGGAATCAATGAGCAGTTCTTC.